A single sample is the source of the 31 T cell receptor beta chains below, sequenced in a study of blood T cells in healthy people across ages. A second PCR, run for roughly 7 to 11 cycles, used a sample-barcoded 5' primer plus a J-beta primer mix. TCRdb independently ran MiXCR on the 5' RACE reads; one entry per CDR3 protein. The table has 600,000 to 650,000 distinct CDR3 sequences, about 53% seen once. The source material was blood. The receptors come from a man in his fifties or sixties in good health.

The V call is TRBV10-1, the J call TRBJ2-7; D is tentatively TRBD1 or TRBD2 (5 bases each). The CDR3 covers 15 residues. With 4 bases removed from V and 3 bases from J, the gap between germline ends came to 16 bases. CDR1 WNHNN and CDR2 SYGVQD come from the germline V gene (reference sequence). The CDR3 region has the DNA TGCGCCAGCAGTGGGGTTCCCGGGACGGACTACGAGCAGTACTTC. Its translation is CASSGVPGTDYEQYF.

This clonotype was counted only a few times. The V call is TRBV10-3, the J call TRBJ1-1, with 8 bases that match TRBD1. Looked up from germline, CDR1 is ENHRY and CDR2 is SYGVKD. CDR3 length equals 14 residues. J gave up 0 bases and V 6 bases, and 3 bases lay outside the gene matches. The CDR3: CAIRPTGVNTEAFF. CDR3 coding DNA: TGTGCCATCAGGCCGACAGGGGTGAACACTGAAGCTTTCTTT.

This clonotype was seen more than once but under ten times. The chain uses TRBV7-2 and TRBJ2-7; 9 bases match TRBD2. The V segment lost 6 bases and the J segment 3 bases; nucleotides outside the gene matches: 9. Germline CDR1 is SGHTA and CDR2 is FQGNSA. The CDR3 is made up of 15 amino acids. The CDR3 DNA is TGTGCCAGCAGATTTAGCGGGGGCCCTTTCTACGAGCAGTACTTC. Encoded protein: CASRFSGGPFYEQYF.

This clonotype was seen a handful of times. The gene calls are TRBV29-1 and TRBJ2-1; TRBD1 matches 11 bases. The junction had 3 bases not matched to a gene; V was cut back by 4 bases and J by 7 bases. The CDR3 extends over 13 amino acids. Per the germline V gene, CDR1 is SQVTM and CDR2 is ANQGSEA. CDR3 in DNA: TGCAGCGTTGTGGGGACAGGGGGTAATGAGCAGTTCTTC. Residues: CSVVGTGGNEQFF.

A word on this clonotype: The junction departs from the called germline gene at one end, perhaps through a read error. The chain uses TRBV9 and TRBJ2-3; D is perhaps TRBD1 (6 bases). The CDR3 contains 15 residues. CDR1 SGDLS and CDR2 YYNGEE come from the germline V gene. The CDR3 coding sequence is TGTTCCAGCAGCCCGGACAGCTATAGCACAGATACGCAGTATTTT. This translates into CSSSPDSYSTDTQYF.

V is TRBV12-3 or TRBV12-4 and J is TRBJ2-1, with D tentatively TRBD2 (6 bases). The CDR3 spans 15 residues. The V and J ends lost 1 base and 7 bases respectively, with 14 bases between them. CDR3 sequence (DNA): TGTGCCAGCAGTTTAGGACTAGACGAGTGGAATGAGCAGTTCTTC. This encodes CASSLGLDEWNEQFF.

J is TRBJ2-2 and V is TRBV12-3 or TRBV12-4; D remains ambiguous. The CDR3 spans 11 residues. Trimming pared 6 bases from V and 4 bases from J, leaving 3 bases between. This CDR3 reads CASRATGELFF. DNA for the CDR3: TGTGCCAGCAGGGCCACCGGGGAGCTGTTTTTT.

This clonotype was picked up one time. The V and J genes are TRBV4-2 and TRBJ1-4; TRBD1 agrees at 8 bases. V lost 0 bases to trimming and J lost 3 bases; unmatched junction nucleotides: 3. Germline lookup yields CDR1 LGHNA and CDR2 YNFKEQ. This CDR3 spans 16 amino acids. CDR3 region: CASSQDGQGSNEKLFF. Written as DNA, the CDR3 is TGTGCCAGCAGCCAAGATGGACAGGGCTCTAATGAAAAACTGTTTTTT.

This clonotype has a handful of counts. This sequence joins TRBV5-1 and TRBJ2-5, with 7 positions matching TRBD1. CDR3 length: 16 residues. Germline V CDR1 and CDR2: SGHRS, YFSETQ. V lost 0 bases, J lost 1 base, and 6 bases stayed unmatched. The CDR3: CASSLARGPLQETQYF. CDR3 coding DNA: TGCGCCAGCAGCTTGGCGAGGGGGCCTCTCCAAGAGACCCAGTACTTC.

This clonotype was observed a few times. The V and J genes are TRBV29-1 and TRBJ2-5, with D unclear. CDR1 SQVTM and CDR2 ANQGSEA come from the germline V gene. The CDR3 contains 10 residues. With 7 bases removed from V and 5 bases from J, the gap between germline ends came to 8 bases. DNA for the CDR3: TGCAGCGCCACTTTCGAGACCCAGTACTTC. This encodes CSATFETQYF.

This chain uses TRBV20-1 with TRBJ2-7, with 9 bases that match TRBD2. The germline V gene has CDR1 DFQATT and CDR2 SNEGSKA (reference sequence). This CDR3 comprises 15 residues. Unmatched junction bases numbered 7, after V lost 0 bases and J lost 4 bases. The CDR3 sequence: CSARDGQTSGYEQYF. CDR3 nucleotides: TGCAGTGCTAGAGATGGCCAAACTAGCGGGTACGAGCAGTACTTC.

The chain employs TRBV21-1 and TRBJ2-7; TRBD1, the table's D call, was not compared with the DNA. TRBV21-1 is a listed pseudogene. This CDR3 contains 17 residues. CDR3 sequence (DNA): TGTGCCAGCAGCAAAGTACCGACCGGTCGGTCCCTCTACGAGCAGTACTTC. It translates to CASSKVPTGRSLYEQYF.

The chain joins TRBV29-1 to TRBJ2-4; D possibly matches TRBD1 or TRBD2 (6 bases each). V lost 4 bases to trimming and J lost 8 bases, with 15 bases between them. CDR3 length equals 13 residues. Looked up from germline, CDR1 is SQVTM and CDR2 is ANQGSEA. CDR3 in DNA: TGCAGCGTTGCCCCACAGGGACTCCACATTCAGTACTTC. Translation gives CSVAPQGLHIQYF.

The rearrangement uses TRBV3-1 and TRBJ2-5; D may be TRBD2 (6 bases). This CDR3 region has 18 residues. V lost 5 bases and J 0 bases, leaving 22 bases between the germline ends. Per the germline V gene, CDR1 is LGHDT and CDR2 is YNNKEL (reference sequence). The CDR3 loop reads CASSASRVGGVYQETQYF. The CDR3 nucleotides read TGTGCCAGCAGCGCCTCCAGGGTAGGAGGGGTATACCAAGAGACCCAGTACTTC.

The chain has TRBV28 and TRBJ2-1; TRBD2 agrees at 8 bases. CDR1 is MDHEN, CDR2 SYDVKM, per germline. V gave up 5 bases and J gave up 7 bases; unmatched junction bases: 13. CDR3 size: 16 residues. CDR3 sequence: CASSEPTGGGRNEQFF. As DNA, the CDR3 is TGTGCCAGCAGTGAACCCACGGGCGGGGGGAGGAATGAGCAGTTCTTC.

The chain carries TRBV20-1 and TRBJ2-1, with 8 positions matching TRBD2. The CDR3 is 13 amino acids. Germline V gene lookup returns CDR1 DFQATT and CDR2 SNEGSKA (reference sequence). J lost 6 bases, V lost 5 bases, and 6 bases had no gene match. CDR3: CSAGPGLVNEQFF. CDR3 DNA sequence: TGCAGTGCTGGCCCGGGACTAGTCAATGAGCAGTTCTTC.

The chain employs TRBV29-1 and TRBJ1-1; no clear D gene. The V and J ends lost 3 bases and 1 base respectively, with 9 bases between them. CDR1 SQVTM and CDR2 ANQGSEA come from the germline V gene. The length of the CDR3 is 13 residues. For the CDR3, the DNA is TGCAGCGTTGATTTGCCGGGGAACACTGAAGCTTTCTTT. Protein: CSVDLPGNTEAFF. The full variable domain, its missing parts supplied by reference TRBV29-1 and TRBJ1-1, is SAVISQKPSRDICQRGTSLTIQCQVDSQVTMMFWYRQQPGQSLTLIATANQGSEATYESGFVIDKFPISRPNLTFSTLTVSNMSPEDSSIYLCSVDLPGNTEAFFGQGTRLTVV.

This clonotype was counted a few times. The rearrangement links TRBV6-1 to TRBJ1-1, with a tentative D call TRBD1 (6 bases). Germline lookup yields CDR1 MNHNS and CDR2 SASEGT. CDR3 length: 15 amino acids. With 6 bases removed from V and 4 bases from J, the gap between germline ends came to 18 bases. The CDR3 DNA is TGTGCCAGCAGCCCACGAGGGGGTTCGGGCACTGAAGCTTTCTTT. Amino acids: CASSPRGGSGTEAFF.

The J gene is TRBJ2-7, the V gene TRBV2; D ambiguous. Germline loops: CDR1 SNHLY, CDR2 FYNNEI. Between the trimmed V and J ends, which lost 6 bases and 3 bases, there was a span of 12 bases. This CDR3 has 13 amino acids. CDR3 protein: CASSPNDYYEQYF. CDR3 coding DNA: TGTGCCAGCAGCCCCAACGATTACTACGAGCAGTACTTC.

This clonotype was counted only a few times. The chain links TRBV7-2 to TRBJ2-7, with TRBD2 identical over 12 bases. The CDR3 has 14 amino acids. Germline V gives CDR1 SGHTA, CDR2 FQGNSA. The V segment lost 6 bases and the J segment 0 bases; nucleotides outside the gene matches: 0. The CDR3 loop is CASRTSGSSYEQYF. DNA for the CDR3: TGTGCCAGCAGGACTAGCGGGAGCTCCTACGAGCAGTACTTC.

Many counts were recorded for this clonotype. The CDR3, as DNA: TGCGCCAGCAGCTTGGGAGGGGAAGAGACCCAGTACTTC. Protein product: CASSLGGEETQYF. The V gene is TRBV5-1, the J gene TRBJ2-5; D could derive from TRBD1 or TRBD2 (5 bases each). Deletions cut 0 bases from V and 3 bases from J, with 6 bases between. CDR1 and CDR2 (germline): SGHRS, YFSETQ. The length of the CDR3 is 13 residues.

The rearrangement joins TRBV2 to TRBJ2-6; D gene unclear. V lost 7 bases and J 2 bases, leaving 15 bases between the germline ends. The germline V gene has CDR1 SNHLY and CDR2 FYNNEI. The CDR3 is made up of 16 amino acids. The CDR3: CASTSERTAGANVLTF. The CDR3, as DNA: TGTGCCAGCACTTCGGAGAGGACGGCTGGGGCCAACGTCCTGACTTTC.

This clonotype was found a few times. This chain uses TRBV7-2 with TRBJ2-3; D is uncertain. In germline, CDR1 is SGHTA, CDR2 FQGNSA. This CDR3 is built from 14 residues. The germline V and J ends were trimmed by 0 bases and 3 bases, with 7 bases remaining between them. The CDR3 is CASSLAGQTDTQYF. The CDR3 DNA reads as TGTGCCAGCAGCTTAGCGGGTCAGACAGATACGCAGTATTTT.

This clonotype turned up a few times. V usage is TRBV6-2 or TRBV6-3 and J usage is TRBJ1-1, with D possibly matching TRBD1 (6 bases). V was trimmed by 2 bases and J by 4 bases, leaving 14 bases between them. The CDR3 consists of 15 residues. Germline V gene sequence: CDR1 MNHEY, CDR2 SVGEGT. CDR3 bases: TGTGCCAGCAGTTACGGTGGGGGCGTTGGCACTGAAGCTTTCTTT. Protein sequence: CASSYGGGVGTEAFF.

The gene calls are TRBV6-5 and TRBJ1-1; possible D gene TRBD1, 5 bases. The CDR3 extends over 14 amino acids. Germline loops: CDR1 MNHEY, CDR2 SVGAGI. V dropped 6 bases and J dropped 4 bases, with 15 bases sitting between them. In DNA form, the CDR3 reads TGTGCCAGCAGCCGACGGGGCAGCGGCACTGAAGCTTTCTTT. It yields the protein CASSRRGSGTEAFF.

The chain employs TRBV5-6 and TRBJ2-2; 15 nucleotides match TRBD2. This CDR3 contains 17 residues. V was pared by 4 bases and J by 5 bases, with 6 bases of the junction left unmatched. Germline V gene data show CDR1 as SGHDT and CDR2 as YYEEEE. The CDR3 is CASSPGTSGGSTGELFF. CDR3 nucleotide sequence: TGTGCCAGCAGCCCCGGGACTAGCGGGGGGTCGACCGGGGAGCTGTTTTTT.

J is TRBJ1-6 and V is TRBV14; D is unresolved. CDR3 size: 14 residues. The germline gives CDR1 SGHDN, CDR2 FVKESK. V dropped 0 bases and J dropped 7 bases, with 7 bases sitting between them. The CDR3 DNA sequence: TGTGCCAGCAGCCAAGATTTGCGGAATTCACCCCTCCACTTT. Translating gives CASSQDLRNSPLHF.

The chain recombines TRBV4-2 with TRBJ2-3, with D tentatively TRBD2 (7 bases). Trimming took 1 base from V and 3 from J, leaving 11 bases between them. The CDR3 loop spans 15 amino acids. Germline V gene sequence: CDR1 LGHNA, CDR2 YNFKEQ. The CDR3 loop reads CASSQGGGPTDTQYF. The CDR3, as DNA: TGTGCCAGCAGCCAAGGGGGGGGGCCGACAGATACGCAGTATTTT.

The V and J genes are TRBV5-1 and TRBJ2-1, with TRBD2 identical over 10 bases. This CDR3 region has 13 residues. V gave up 5 bases and J gave up 4 bases; unmatched junction bases: 0. Germline lookup yields CDR1 SGHRS and CDR2 YFSETQ. The CDR3 DNA reads as TGCGCCAGCAGACTAGCGGGGTACAATGAGCAGTTCTTC. It specifies CASRLAGYNEQFF.

The rearrangement uses TRBV12-3 or TRBV12-4 and TRBJ2-7; D is uncertain. This CDR3 region has 14 residues. V was shortened by 4 bases and J by 0 bases, with 10 bases between the two germline ends. The CDR3 DNA is TGTGCCAGCAGTTCCGGTCCCCCCTCCTACGAGCAGTACTTC. Translated, it gives CASSSGPPSYEQYF.

The chain has TRBV20-1 and TRBJ2-5; D may be TRBD2 (5 bases). V was shortened by 1 base and J by 1 base, with 16 bases between the two germline ends. The CDR3 is made up of 16 amino acids. Germline assignment: CDR1 DFQATT and CDR2 SNEGSKA (reference sequence). CDR3 in DNA: TGCAGTGCTAGAGGAGTGAGGGATCAGACCCAAGAGACCCAGTACTTC. Its protein is CSARGVRDQTQETQYF.